The entry below gives a single T cell receptor beta chain sequence along with its context. V was clipped by 2 bases and J by 2 bases; unmatched bases: 6. The CDR3 is 16 amino acids. The germline CDR1 and CDR2 sequences are MNHEY and SVGAGI. Sample treatment: oral pan-JAK inhibitor, 5-10 mg twice daily. The data stem from a study of CD8+ T cells in alopecia areata. Study at large: Patients in the treated group were given tofacitinib by mouth, 5 to 10 mg twice a day.

cDNA prepared by RNA extraction and subsequent reverse transcription served as the template for sequencing. The data were produced by immunoSEQ multiplex PCR, yet TCRdb's version contains in-frame clones alone and is incomplete. The table records a few hundred thousand clones, roughly 60% of them present only once. J is TRBJ2-5 and V is TRBV6-5; 9 nucleotides match TRBD2. This clonotype originated in a human donor with alopecia areata. The sample here was CD4+ T cells sorted from blood, taken around week 53, from a patient treated with tofacitinib. DNA for the CDR3: TGTGCCAGCAGTTACGGGTCTCTAGCGGGGCAAGAGACCCAGTACTTC. This codes for CASSYGSLAGQETQYF.